This passage covers 15 T cell receptor beta chains from one sample sequenced in a study of T-cell reconstitution after alpha-beta-depleted transplantation in children. The library targeted TCRbeta and was prepared with unique molecular identifiers. MiXCR was run by TCRdb on the PCR reads, yielding one entry per CDR3 protein. In the table there are some 200,000 distinct CDR3 sequences, approximately 6.9% of which are singletons. The sample was PBMCs, taken before TCRalphabeta/CD19-depleted stem cell transplant. These receptors came from a boy aged 2-15 years with acute lymphoblastic leukemia, due to receive a stem cell transplant.

This clonotype was seen only a few times. This chain links TRBV6-6 with TRBJ2-7; a possible D gene is TRBD1 (5 bases). Germline CDR1 is MNHNY and CDR2 is SVGAGI (reference sequence). Between the trimmed V and J ends, which lost 8 bases and 4 bases, there was a span of 9 bases. The CDR3 is made up of 11 amino acids. Here the CDR3 reads CASGSGYEQYF. The DNA for the CDR3 is TGTGCCAGCGGTTCAGGGTACGAGCAGTACTTC.

This clonotype was counted at least ten times. The chain joins TRBV2 to TRBJ2-2; D is undetermined. V was trimmed by 3 bases and J by 4 bases, leaving 9 bases between them. The CDR3 sequence is 14 residues long. CDR1 and CDR2 from the germline V gene are SNHLY and FYNNEI. CDR3 in DNA: TGTGCCAGCAGTGAGGAGTGGGGCACCGGGGAGCTGTTTTTT. Protein product: CASSEEWGTGELFF.

This clonotype was picked up many times. The chain couples TRBV6-4 to TRBJ2-1; 7 nucleotides agree with TRBD2. The CDR3 loop spans 16 amino acids. V shed 4 bases, J shed 7 bases, and the junction held 13 bases outside the gene matches. Looked up from germline, CDR1 is MRHNA and CDR2 is SNTAGT. The CDR3 sequence: CASSAENGGSVNEQFF. In DNA, the CDR3 is TGTGCCAGCAGTGCCGAAAACGGGGGGTCTGTGAATGAGCAGTTCTTC.

This clonotype was seen repeatedly, ten times or more. This chain connects TRBV29-1 to TRBJ2-3; unclear D gene. Germline CDR1 is SQVTM and CDR2 is ANQGSEA. Trimming removed 4 bases at V and 1 base at J, with 12 bases between. CDR3 length: 14 residues. Written as DNA, the CDR3 is TGCAGCGTTGTATGGGGTTTAGGCACAGATACGCAGTATTTT. The encoded protein is CSVVWGLGTDTQYF.

This clonotype has more than one count but fewer than ten. The chain has TRBV15 and TRBJ1-1; 9 positions match TRBD1. J was trimmed by 8 bases and V by 0 bases; bases with no gene match: 4. The CDR3 has 14 residues. Germline CDR1 LNHNV, CDR2 YYDKDF (reference sequence). CDR3 amino acids: CATSRDRTGVEAFF. The CDR3 coding sequence is TGTGCCACCAGCAGAGACAGGACAGGGGTGGAAGCTTTCTTT. The variable domain in full, with the rest retrieved from reference TRBV15 and TRBJ1-1, is DAMVIQNPRYQVTQFGKPVTLSCSQTLNHNVMYWYQQKSSQAPKLLFHYYDKDFNNEADTPDNFQSRRPNTSFCFLDIRSPGLGDTAMYLCATSRDRTGVEAFFGQGTRLTVV.

The rearrangement joins TRBV11-1 to TRBJ1-5; 7 bases match TRBD1. The junction had 10 bases not matched to a gene; V was cut back by 0 bases and J by 5 bases. In germline, CDR1 is SGHAT, CDR2 FQDESV (reference sequence). The CDR3 runs to 17 residues. CDR3 in amino acids: CASSLAVTGLDDQPQHF. In DNA, the CDR3 is TGTGCCAGCAGCTTAGCCGTGACAGGGCTCGACGATCAGCCCCAGCATTTT.

This clonotype was recorded a few times. The chain recombines TRBV27 with TRBJ2-1; D might be TRBD1 or TRBD2, each matching 5 bases. V was clipped by 8 bases and J by 8 bases, with 10 bases between them. The CDR3 totals 11 residues. CDR1 and CDR2 (germline): MNHEY, SMNVEV (reference sequence). CDR3 residues: CASSGSDEQFF. CDR3 coding DNA: TGTGCCAGCTCAGGGAGCGATGAGCAGTTCTTC.

The chain couples TRBV9 to TRBJ2-1; TRBD2 is a possible D gene (6 bases). Trimming took 4 bases from V and 2 from J, leaving 16 bases between them. CDR3 length: 16 residues. Germline V gives CDR1 SGDLS, CDR2 YYNGEE. The CDR3 nucleotides are TGTGCCAGCAGCCCGGGCCCCGGGGGTCCCTACAATGAGCAGTTCTTC. Encoded protein: CASSPGPGGPYNEQFF.

This clonotype was found many times. J is TRBJ2-4 and V is TRBV11-2; 11 bases map to TRBD2. Looked up from germline, CDR1 is SGHAT and CDR2 is FQNNGV. The CDR3 extends over 16 amino acids. V was pared by 0 bases and J by 7 bases, with 5 bases of the junction left unmatched. The DNA of the CDR3 is TGTGCCAGCAGCTTAGATCGGGCTAGCGGGAGGAACATTCAGTACTTC. Its protein is CASSLDRASGRNIQYF. Complete variable domain (other parts from reference TRBV11-2 and TRBJ2-4): EAGVAQSPRYKIIEKRQSVAFWCNPISGHATLYWYQQILGQGPKLLIQFQNNGVVDDSQLPKDRFSAERLKGVDSTLKIQPAKLEDSAVYLCASSLDRASGRNIQYFGAGTRLSVL.

Ten or more counts support this clonotype. V usage is TRBV3-1 and J usage is TRBJ2-3, with unresolved D. CDR3 length: 13 residues. CDR1 LGHDT and CDR2 YNNKEL come from the germline V gene (reference sequence). V gave up 1 base and J gave up 4 bases, with 6 bases separating them. CDR3 loop: CASSQARPDTQYF. CDR3 nucleotides: TGTGCCAGCAGCCAAGCCAGGCCAGATACGCAGTATTTT.

CDR3 nucleotides: TGCGCCAGCAGCCAACAGGGTTACCCCCACCCTGAAGCTTTCTTT. Residues: CASSQQGYPHPEAFF. V is TRBV4-1 and J is TRBJ1-1; TRBD1 might be the D (5 bases). The CDR3 is 15 residues long. Germline V gene sequence: CDR1 MGHRA, CDR2 YSYEKL. The V gene lost 2 bases and the J gene lost 6 bases, with 16 bases spanning the gap.

In its sample, this clonotype was seen many times. The chain joins TRBV12-3 or TRBV12-4 to TRBJ2-3, with D perhaps being TRBD1 or TRBD2 (5 bases each). Trimming removed 3 bases from V and 4 bases from J, with 14 bases in between. This CDR3 is 15 amino acids long. The CDR3 region has the DNA TGTGCCAGCAGTTTGTTACAGGACGGGGCAGATACGCAGTATTTT. It translates to CASSLLQDGADTQYF.

As concerns this clonotype: A read error is likely, as this CDR3 ends without the conserved phenylalanine or tryptophan. The rearrangement uses TRBV27 and TRBJ2-7; the D is unclear. There are 14 residues in the CDR3. The ends were cut back, 7 bases at V and 9 bases at J, with 22 bases in the middle. Germline lookup yields CDR1 MNHEY and CDR2 SMNVEV (reference sequence). The DNA of the CDR3 is TGTGCCAGCAAATCCTTTGTCAGTTCGGCAGTGCAGTACTAC. Protein sequence: CASKSFVSSAVQYY.

This clonotype came up many times. This rearrangement joins TRBV4-3 to TRBJ2-2; possibly TRBD1 or TRBD2 for D (5 bases each). Germline CDR1 reads LGHNA; CDR2 reads YSLEER. The V end lost 1 base, the J end lost 4 bases, and 10 bases lay between the germline ends. This CDR3 contains 15 residues. This chain's CDR3 is CASSQGSGSTGELFF. The CDR3 DNA is TGCGCCAGCAGCCAAGGATCAGGGAGCACCGGGGAGCTGTTTTTT.

Many counts were recorded for this clonotype. This chain connects TRBV29-1 to TRBJ1-3; tentative D call: TRBD1 (6 bases). V was pared by 0 bases and J by 2 bases, with 11 bases between. CDR1 is SQVTM, CDR2 ANQGSEA, per germline. The CDR3 extends over 15 amino acids. The CDR3 DNA follows: TGCAGCGTTGAAGACCAGGGGTCACCTGGAAACACCATATATTTT. It translates to CSVEDQGSPGNTIYF.